This TCR beta chain appears in the sequencing data of a study of CD8 T cells in Susac syndrome (dated by TCRdb to between 2017 and 2020). With regard to the full study: Whether CD8+ T cell activation and differentiation in Susac syndrome was antigen driven was tested using repertoire sequencing. CD8+ T cell repertoire clonality was compared between eleven to twelve healthy donors, approximately 14 Susac syndrome patients and 15 multiple sclerosis patients. What the study reported, not specific to this receptor: The TCR sequencing and HLA analysis was acknowledged to have included a relatively small number of individuals.

Between the V and J ends, shortened by 0 bases and 6 bases respectively, the junction contains 11 bases. For CDR1 and CDR2, the germline V gene lists MGHRA and YSYEKL. Taken from cysteine to phenylalanine, the CDR3 has 14 residues. Just the 42-base CDR3 DNA is kept, in frame starting at base 1. On this clonotype itself: Its antigen specificity is not known. No much larger clone exists at a distance of one base, and base qualities are not known.

Peripheral blood CD8+ and CD4+ T cells from healthy donors, Susac syndrome patients and multiple sclerosis patients were profiled using high-throughput TCR beta sequencing. Multiple sclerosis controls were treatment-naive patients with stable or active relapsing-remitting disease fulfilling revised McDonald criteria. Bulk CD8+ and CD4+ T cells were purified by magnetic negative isolation, while CD8+ TEMRA cells were enriched using FACS. Blood was drawn into EDTA tubes, processed within 24 hours, and PBMCs were isolated by density gradient centrifugation. PBMCs intended for TCR sequencing were cryopreserved in liquid nitrogen and were subsequently thawed in a 37 degrees C water bath. Purity of sorted or isolated CD4+, CD8+ and CD8+ TEMRA cells was at least 90%. RNA was extracted using the RNeasy kit, and roughly 0.5 to 1 microgram was reverse transcribed with random hexamers. The immunoSEQ multiplex PCR assay, covering 54 Vbeta and 13 Jbeta segments, was used to amplify TCR beta CDR3 regions. PCR amplification bias was corrected using a synthetic template baseline for primer optimization and computational correction. As for the original processing: Reads were annotated to V, D and J genes per IMGT and analyzed with immunoSEQ Analyzer, keeping only productive sequences. Clonality was calculated as one minus the Shannon entropy normalized by log2 of the number of productive unique sequences. For each patient and control, public and private clones were evaluated within the 100 most prevalent clones. Clones were defined as Susac-specific when absent from the healthy and MS cohorts, from approximately 970 published viral clones and from other ImmuneACCESS disease sequences. TCRdb reran the public reads through fastp at Q25 and MiXCR, keeping productive beta chains. Here each entry gathers all rows of one CDR3 protein and keeps the most common genes and DNA. TCRdb assigned the V and J calls; the authors' analysis was not used. The sample data list more than 95,000 distinct CDR3 sequences, and over 90% of these were observed just once. The ten top clones hold approximately 0.31% of the sample.

This sequence uses TRBV4-1 and TRBJ1-2, with TRBD1 as a weak D call on 5 bases. The clonotype comes from a human donor with multiple sclerosis. The sequenced material came from CD8+ T cells from PBMCs. The CDR3 in this case is CASSQDALRDGYTF. At the DNA level, the sequence is TGCGCCAGCAGCCAAGATGCCCTCAGGGATGGCTACACCTTC.